What follows describes a single T cell receptor (beta chain). This entry comes from a study of blood T cells in healthy people across ages. J gave up 0 bases and V 2 bases, and 8 bases lay outside the gene matches. Germline loops: CDR1 DFQATT, CDR2 SNEGSKA (reference sequence). The CDR3 sequence is 16 residues long. Sample-barcoded 5' priming and a J-beta primer mix drove a second PCR of roughly 6 to 12 cycles. From the 5' RACE reads, TCRdb called clonotypes with MiXCR, one entry per CDR3 protein. Counted here are approximately 1,000,000 distinct CDR3 sequences, around two fifths occurring once; the ten biggest clones make up around 12%.

The TCR sequence derives from a man aged 18 to 30 in good health. Sequenced material: blood. The genes are TRBV20-1 and TRBJ2-3; 7 bases are shared with TRBD1. The CDR3 DNA sequence: TGCAGTGCTAGACCCTCGGGACAGATTAGCACAGATACGCAGTATTTT. Translation gives CSARPSGQISTDTQYF.